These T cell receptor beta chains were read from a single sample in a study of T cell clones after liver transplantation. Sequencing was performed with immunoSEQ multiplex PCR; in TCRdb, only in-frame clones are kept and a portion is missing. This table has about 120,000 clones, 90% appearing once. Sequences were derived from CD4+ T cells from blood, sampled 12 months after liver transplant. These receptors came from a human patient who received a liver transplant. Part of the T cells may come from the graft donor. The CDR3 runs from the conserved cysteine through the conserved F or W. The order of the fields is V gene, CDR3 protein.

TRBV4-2	CASSQVRVLSNQPQHF
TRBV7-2	CASTPGVDNEQFF
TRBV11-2	CASSLLAGTDTQYF
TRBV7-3	CASSKQGGMNTEAFF
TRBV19	CASSLLGFTGELFF
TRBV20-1	CSARGGSEQYF
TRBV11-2	CASSIRTGYPSSSYNEQFF
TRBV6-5	CASSPVIRVTEAFF
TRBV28	CASSPAGDRNRGEQYF
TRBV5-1	CASSPMTSGGTGELFF
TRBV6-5	CASRRATAKNIQYF